These T cell receptor beta chains were read from a single sample in a study of technical replicates of blood from several donors. Using immunoSEQ multiplex PCR, the repertoire was profiled, and TCRdb retains in-frame clones only, with some absent. The table records around 54,000 clones, around 96% of them present only once. The sequencing input was T cells isolated from PBMCs. The receptor source for this set is a human donor in good health. Both conserved end residues are part of each CDR3. Clone size is stated in some rows and not others, as once, few, many or a class when expanded.

size: -; V: TRBV19; CDR3: CASTTVGRGDGYTF
size: -; V: TRBV10-1; CDR3: CASSLSAGTYEQYF
size: -; V: TRBV6-4; CDR3: CASSVQTGGGTDTQYF
size: -; V: TRBV5-4; CDR3: CASSPGQGRSLTGELFF
size: -; V: TRBV25-1; CDR3: CASSEFDSQETQYF
size: -; V: TRBV5-1; CDR3: CASSSTGGASSGRAYNEQFF
size: -; V: TRBV18; CDR3: CASSRTENTEAFF
size: -; V: TRBV7-9; CDR3: CASSFSRGYTGELFF
size: -; V: TRBV12-5; CDR3: CASGPGTESGYTF
size: -; V: TRBV10-3; CDR3: CAISESSPTEAFF
size: -; V: TRBV9; CDR3: CASRGGNSNTGELFF
size: few; V: TRBV7-2; CDR3: CASSPTGYTEAFF
size: once; V: TRBV4-1; CDR3: CASSQATTSGYEQYF
size: -; V: TRBV28; CDR3: CASSPGQGYEQYF
size: -; V: TRBV4-3; CDR3: CASSQENARDFTDTQYF
size: -; V: TRBV28; CDR3: CASHRSGTSVSDTQYF
size: -; V: TRBV18; CDR3: CASSPRRDSYNEQFF
size: -; V: TRBV6-5; CDR3: CASSYRGRANEQFF
size: -; V: TRBV6-6; CDR3: CASGGGSGYTF
size: -; V: TRBV5-4; CDR3: CASSLGLISVSGELFF
size: -; V: TRBV10-1; CDR3: CASSTRRDNYGYTF
size: -; V: TRBV5-1; CDR3: CASSLVVSGRAPETQYF
size: -; V: TRBV7-3; CDR3: CASSLIPVKRINTGELFF
size: -; V: TRBV7-3; CDR3: CASSPLLAGVTGELFF
size: -; V: TRBV4-3; CDR3: CASSLDISGRASEQFF
size: -; V: TRBV4-2; CDR3: CASSQLEGTDTQYF
size: -; V: TRBV15; CDR3: CATSRLPPGVSGNTIYF
size: -; V: TRBV10-3; CDR3: CAISEPELGLYEQYF
size: -; V: TRBV6-1; CDR3: CASSAVGTVNQPQHF
size: -; V: TRBV4-3; CDR3: CASSLQLAGVRTGELFF
size: -; V: TRBV4-1; CDR3: CASSQELLARYNEQFF